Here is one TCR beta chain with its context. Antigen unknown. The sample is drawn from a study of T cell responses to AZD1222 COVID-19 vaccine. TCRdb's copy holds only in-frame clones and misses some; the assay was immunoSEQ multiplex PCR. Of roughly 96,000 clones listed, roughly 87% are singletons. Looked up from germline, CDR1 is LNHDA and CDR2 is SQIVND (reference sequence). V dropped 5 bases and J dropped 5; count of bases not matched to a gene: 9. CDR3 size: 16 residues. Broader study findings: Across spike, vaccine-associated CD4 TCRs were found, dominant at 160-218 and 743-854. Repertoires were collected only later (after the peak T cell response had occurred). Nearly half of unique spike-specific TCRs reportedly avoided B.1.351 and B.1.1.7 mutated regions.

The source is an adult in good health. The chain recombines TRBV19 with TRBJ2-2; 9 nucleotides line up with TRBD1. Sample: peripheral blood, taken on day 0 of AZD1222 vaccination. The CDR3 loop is CASSRTQGARTGELFF. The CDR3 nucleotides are TGTGCCAGTAGTCGGACACAGGGGGCGCGGACCGGGGAGCTGTTTTTT.